This TCR beta chain was captured by sequencing in a study of blood T cell repertoires in COVID-19. The J segment lost 4 bases and the V segment lost 2 bases, leaving 5 bases of the junction unmatched. CDR1 and CDR2 from the germline V gene are LGHDT and YNNKEL (reference sequence). CDR3 size: 15 residues. The age range of participants was about 18 to 95 years, with residence in roughly 25 US areas. Measured with immunoSEQ multiplex PCR; TCRdb has only the in-frame clones, and not every one. Of approximately 210,000 clones in the sample, roughly 90% were seen once. The sequenced material came from PBMCs or T cells enriched from blood (not recorded which). The receptor's source is a woman between 18 and 30 years old who had recovered from COVID-19. The gene calls are TRBV3-1 (or the pseudogene TRBV3-2) and TRBJ2-1; 7 bases map to TRBD2. CDR3 nucleotide sequence: TGTGCCAGCAGCCAAAATCCGGGGGGTTACAATGAGCAGTTCTTC. Its translation is CASSQNPGGYNEQFF.